This is a list of T cell receptor beta chains from one sample in a study of T cell clones after liver transplantation. The table came from immunoSEQ multiplex PCR; TCRdb's copy has only in-frame clones and leaves some out. The sample has roughly 51,000 clones; 65% to 80% are singletons. The sequenced sample was CD4+ T cells from blood, obtained roughly 56 months after liver transplant. These receptors all stem from a human patient who received a liver transplant. Certain T cells may be donor cells from the graft. The CDR3 runs from the conserved cysteine through the conserved F or W. Clone size is shown for a subset of rows, as once, few, many or a class of expanded clone.

size,length,V,CDR3
.,15,TRBV6-5,CASSFSGGGTYEQYF
.,13,TRBV29-1,CSVSGQLNQPQHF
.,15,TRBV7-3,CASSLGPDRGSPLHF
.,15,TRBV10-2,CASSAAGAGYSGYTF
.,13,TRBV19,CASSIRPTDTQYF
.,15,TRBV19,CASSTLQGSHQPQHF
.,11,TRBV10-3,CAIAQGTEAFF
.,14,TRBV7-8,CASRKWGVTDTQYF
.,15,TRBV19,CASSAETPSGNTIYF
.,17,TRBV7-8,CASSLVSGRGDNQPQHF
few,16,TRBV19,CASSIVGTGGNTEAFF
.,13,TRBV28,CASKFGGLNEQFF
once,15,TRBV9,CASSVWIGEGNEQFF
.,15,TRBV15,CATSNGGAFKDTQYF
.,13,TRBV6-1,CASSASTADTQYF
.,15,TRBV11-2,CASSLERITNEKLFF
.,14,TRBV19,CASRTTGGESPLHF
.,14,TRBV9,CASSSDRGPDTQYF
.,16,TRBV27,CASRGRVETGNNEQFF
few,12,TRBV2,CASSYSGNTIYF
.,14,TRBV2,CASRGGRQTDTQYF
.,14,TRBV7-9,CASSSQGNSGELFF
.,13,TRBV9,CASSQGSRFEAFF
.,16,TRBV25-1,CASSGYQGLGGNTIYF
.,15,TRBV4-2,CASSQDGSINQPQHF
few,15,TRBV5-1,CASRYGTSNTGELFF
.,18,TRBV4-1,CASSQDGLGSKKNTEAFF
.,20,TRBV1,CTSSQDNKRLAGGRGETQYF
.,15,TRBV5-4,CASSFDAGRGNTIYF
few,15,TRBV10-3,CAISARGGTQETQYF
.,11,TRBV20-1,CSALTREQQFF
few,13,TRBV10-1,CASSLQGGSPLHF
.,13,TRBV18,CASSLGSADTQYF
.,16,TRBV7-2,CASSLEAGANTGELFF
.,16,TRBV4-1,CASSQEFTGGGNTIYF
.,16,TRBV28,CASSFGTGDLTDTQYF
.,15,TRBV4-2,CASSQVASGGPYQFF
few,14,TRBV13,CASSLDGNTGELFF
.,14,TRBV18,CASSSTGTGVEQYF
.,16,TRBV4-2,CASSQEQGANTGELFF
.,14,TRBV19,CASNPTGSSYGYTF
.,16,TRBV11-2,CASSLETRGRTGELFF
.,13,TRBV19,CASSMGRNEKLFF
.,14,TRBV7-2,CASSLAFPNSPLHF
.,11,TRBV19,CSVRGDYGYTF
once,14,TRBV2,CASKGQKAGDTQYF
.,15,TRBV27,CASSLDRDSNQPQHF
.,15,TRBV5-6,CASSPTGLSTDTQYF
.,15,TRBV5-8,CASSLGSGSYNEQFF
.,14,TRBV9,CASSVGTMNTEAFF
.,16,TRBV9,CASSVVNIDNTDTQYF
.,15,TRBV29-1,CSVEDTASGGGRQYF
.,12,TRBV2,CASSDEGYEQYF
.,13,TRBV7-2,CASSLREGYGYTF
.,16,TRBV7-6,CASSSGQGATYNEQFF
.,15,TRBV5-1,CASSLDGEVVQPQHF
.,15,TRBV5-6,CASSLQVTAYNEQFF
.,19,TRBV7-3,CASSPAGPGTGTGANVLTF